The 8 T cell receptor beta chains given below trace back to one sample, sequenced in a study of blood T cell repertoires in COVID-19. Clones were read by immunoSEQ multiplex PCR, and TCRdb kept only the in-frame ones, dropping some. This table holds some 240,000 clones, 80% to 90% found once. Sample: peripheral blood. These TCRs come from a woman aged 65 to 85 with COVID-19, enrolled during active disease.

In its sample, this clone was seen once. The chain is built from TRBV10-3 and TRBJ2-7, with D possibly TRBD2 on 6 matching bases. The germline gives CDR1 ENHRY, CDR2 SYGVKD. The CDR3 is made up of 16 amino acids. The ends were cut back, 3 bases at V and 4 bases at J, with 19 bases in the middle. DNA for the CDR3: TGTGCCATCAGTGAAAAAACCCCGGGAGACGGTTACGAGCAGTACTTC. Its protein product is CAISEKTPGDGYEQYF.

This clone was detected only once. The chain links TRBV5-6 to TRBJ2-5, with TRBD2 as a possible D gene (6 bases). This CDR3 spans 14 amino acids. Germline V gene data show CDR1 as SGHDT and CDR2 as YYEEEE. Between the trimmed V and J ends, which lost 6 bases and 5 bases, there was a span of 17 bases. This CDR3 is CASKEGQNGETQYF. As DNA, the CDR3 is TGTGCCAGCAAGGAGGGGCAAAACGGGGAGACCCAGTACTTC. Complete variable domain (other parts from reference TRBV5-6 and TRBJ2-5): DAGVTQSPTHLIKTRGQQVTLRCSPKSGHDTVSWYQQALGQGPQFIFQYYEEEERQRGNFPDRFSGHQFPNYSSELNVNALLLGDSALYLCASKEGQNGETQYFGPGTRLLVL.

The CDR3 here is CASSQAGGYTF. The CDR3 nucleotides are TGTGCCAGCAGTCAGGCGGGGGGCTACACCTTC. This sequence joins TRBV12-3 or TRBV12-4 and TRBJ1-2, with D unclear. V lost 5 bases to trimming and J lost 8 bases, with 9 bases between them. This CDR3 is 11 amino acids long.

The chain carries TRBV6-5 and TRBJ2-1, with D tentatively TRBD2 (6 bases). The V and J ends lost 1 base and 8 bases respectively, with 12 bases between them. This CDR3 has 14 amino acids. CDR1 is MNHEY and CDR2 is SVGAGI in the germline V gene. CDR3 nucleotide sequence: TGTGCCAGCAGTTACTGGGGAGGAGGGGATGAGCAGTTCTTC. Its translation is CASSYWGGGDEQFF.

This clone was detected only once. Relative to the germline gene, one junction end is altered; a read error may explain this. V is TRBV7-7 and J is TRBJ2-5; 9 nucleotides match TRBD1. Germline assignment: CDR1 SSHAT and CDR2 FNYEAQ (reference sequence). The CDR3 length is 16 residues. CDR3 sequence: CASRHTGTGCFVDQYF. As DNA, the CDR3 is TGTGCTAGCAGACACACCGGGACAGGGTGCTTTGTGGACCAGTACTTC.

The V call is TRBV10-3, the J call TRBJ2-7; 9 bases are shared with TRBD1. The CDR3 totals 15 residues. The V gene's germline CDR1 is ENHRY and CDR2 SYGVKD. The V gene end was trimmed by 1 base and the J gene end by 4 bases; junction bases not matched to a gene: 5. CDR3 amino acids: CAISELDRGRYEQYF. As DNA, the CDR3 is TGTGCCATCAGTGAGTTGGACAGGGGTAGGTACGAGCAGTACTTC.

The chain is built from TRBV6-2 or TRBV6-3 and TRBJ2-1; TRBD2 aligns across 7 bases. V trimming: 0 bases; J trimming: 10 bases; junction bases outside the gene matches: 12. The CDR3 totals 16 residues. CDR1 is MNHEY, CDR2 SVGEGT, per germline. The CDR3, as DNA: TGTGCCAGCAGTTACTCGGGGGGAGGGCCTTTAAGAGAGCAGTTCTTC. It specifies CASSYSGGGPLREQFF.

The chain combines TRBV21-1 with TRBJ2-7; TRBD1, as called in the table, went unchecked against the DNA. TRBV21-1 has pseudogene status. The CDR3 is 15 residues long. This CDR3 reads CASSKERDRGYEQYF. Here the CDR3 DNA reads TGTGCCAGCAGCAAAGAAAGGGACAGGGGGTACGAGCAGTACTTC.